Described below is a single TCR beta chain sequence and its context. The sample is drawn from a study of blood T cell repertoires in COVID-19. Germline V lookup: CDR1 LNHDA, CDR2 SQIVND (reference sequence). The CDR3 consists of 14 residues. V lost 9 bases and J lost 0, with 12 bases in between. Everyone who took part was about 18 to 89 years old, and they came from some 23 US areas. Exposed volunteers were people who met a COVID-19 case within 2 weeks before study entry. Original analysis: Amplifying reference gene primers gave estimates of nucleated cell counts. Sequencing used immunoSEQ multiplex PCR; TCRdb keeps in-frame clones, though not all of them. Clonal size and the V and J genes are those of that table, whereas D and trimming came from the DNA. This table holds some 320,000 clones, about nine tenths found once.

The sequence was obtained from a woman aged 45-59 years who had been exposed to COVID-19. The V and J genes are TRBV19 and TRBJ1-5; D is undetermined. Sequencing was done on a sample of PBMCs or T cells enriched from blood (not recorded which). The CDR3 is CASLDILSNQPQHF. The CDR3 nucleotides read TGTGCCAGCCTCGACATACTTAGCAATCAGCCCCAGCATTTT.